This T cell receptor (beta chain) was obtained from a study of T-cell reconstitution after alpha-beta-depleted transplantation in children. Construction of the TCRbeta library involved unique molecular identifiers. A single record per CDR3 protein comes from TCRdb applying MiXCR to the PCR reads. This table has about 350,000 distinct CDR3 sequences, roughly 17% appearing once. Trimming shortened V by 0 bases and J by 6 bases, and 12 bases separated the two germline ends. This CDR3 region has 14 residues. The germline V gene encodes CDR1 DFQATT and CDR2 SNEGSKA (reference sequence). The material sequenced was PBMCs, mostly from graft donor cells, taken 360 days after TCRalphabeta/CD19-depleted stem cell transplant. This chain connects TRBV20-1 to TRBJ2-1; D not certain. The TCR sequence derives from a male patient between 2 and 10 years old who had a stem cell transplant for acute lymphoblastic leukemia, so the T cells may come from the graft donor. The CDR3 region is CSARDLGAGNEQFF. CDR3 sequence (DNA): TGCAGTGCTAGAGACCTAGGAGCAGGCAATGAGCAGTTCTTC.